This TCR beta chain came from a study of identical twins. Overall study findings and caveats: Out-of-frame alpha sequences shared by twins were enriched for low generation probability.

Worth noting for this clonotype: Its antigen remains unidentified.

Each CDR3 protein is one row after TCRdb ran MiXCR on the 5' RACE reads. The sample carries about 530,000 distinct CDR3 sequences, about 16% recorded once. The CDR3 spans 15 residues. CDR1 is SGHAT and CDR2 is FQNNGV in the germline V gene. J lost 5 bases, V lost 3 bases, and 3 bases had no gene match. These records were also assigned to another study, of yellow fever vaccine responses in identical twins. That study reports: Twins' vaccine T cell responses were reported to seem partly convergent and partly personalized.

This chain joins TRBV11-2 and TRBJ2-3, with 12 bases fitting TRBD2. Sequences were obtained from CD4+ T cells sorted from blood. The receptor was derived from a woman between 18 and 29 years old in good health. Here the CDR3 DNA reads TGTGCCAGCAGCTTGCTACTAGCGGGAGGAGATACGCAGTATTTT. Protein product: CASSLLLAGGDTQYF.